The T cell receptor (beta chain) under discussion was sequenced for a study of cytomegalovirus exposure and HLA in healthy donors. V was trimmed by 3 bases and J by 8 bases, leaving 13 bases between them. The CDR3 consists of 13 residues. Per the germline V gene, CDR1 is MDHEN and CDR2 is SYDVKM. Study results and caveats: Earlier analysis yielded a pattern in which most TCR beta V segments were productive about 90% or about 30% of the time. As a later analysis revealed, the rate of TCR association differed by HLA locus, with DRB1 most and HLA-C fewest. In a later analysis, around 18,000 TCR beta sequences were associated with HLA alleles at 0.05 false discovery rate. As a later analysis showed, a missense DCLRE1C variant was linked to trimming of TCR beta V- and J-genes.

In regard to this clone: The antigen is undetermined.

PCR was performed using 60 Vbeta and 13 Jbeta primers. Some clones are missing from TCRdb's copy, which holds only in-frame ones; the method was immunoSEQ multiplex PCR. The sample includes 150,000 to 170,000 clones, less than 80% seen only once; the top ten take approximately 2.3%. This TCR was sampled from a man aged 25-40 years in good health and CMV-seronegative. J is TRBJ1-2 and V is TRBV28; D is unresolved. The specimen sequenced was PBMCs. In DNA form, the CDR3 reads TGTGCCAGCAGTTTCGGGGATCGGTCCGGCTACACCTTC. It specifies CASSFGDRSGYTF.